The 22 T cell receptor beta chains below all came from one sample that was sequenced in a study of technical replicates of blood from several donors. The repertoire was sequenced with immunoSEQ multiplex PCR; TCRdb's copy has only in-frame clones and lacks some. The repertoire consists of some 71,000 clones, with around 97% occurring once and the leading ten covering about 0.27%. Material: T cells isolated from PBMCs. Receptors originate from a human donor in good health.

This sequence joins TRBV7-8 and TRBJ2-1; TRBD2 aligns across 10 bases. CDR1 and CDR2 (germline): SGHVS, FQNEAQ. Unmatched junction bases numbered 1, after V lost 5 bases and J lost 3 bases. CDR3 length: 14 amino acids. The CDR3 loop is CASSRLAGYNEQFF. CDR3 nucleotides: TGTGCCAGCAGCAGACTAGCGGGCTACAATGAGCAGTTCTTC.

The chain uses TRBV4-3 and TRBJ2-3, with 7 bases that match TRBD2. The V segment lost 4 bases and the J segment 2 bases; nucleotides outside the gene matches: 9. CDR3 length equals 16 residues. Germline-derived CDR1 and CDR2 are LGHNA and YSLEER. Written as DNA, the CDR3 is TGCGCCAGCAGCCTCCTTTTTGCGGGGGTCACAGATACGCAGTATTTT. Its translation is CASSLLFAGVTDTQYF.

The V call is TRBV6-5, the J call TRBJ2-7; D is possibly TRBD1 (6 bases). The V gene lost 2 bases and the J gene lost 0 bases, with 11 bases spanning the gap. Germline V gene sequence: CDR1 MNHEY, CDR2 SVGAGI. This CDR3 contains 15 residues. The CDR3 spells CASSYPTGHSYEQYF. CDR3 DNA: TGTGCCAGCAGTTACCCTACGGGACACTCCTACGAGCAGTACTTC.

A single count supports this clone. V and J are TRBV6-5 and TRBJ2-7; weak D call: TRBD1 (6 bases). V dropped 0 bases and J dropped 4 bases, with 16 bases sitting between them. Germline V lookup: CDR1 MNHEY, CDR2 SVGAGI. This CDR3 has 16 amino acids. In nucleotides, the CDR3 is TGTGCCAGCAGTTACTCGAAGTACCAGGGGTCGTACGAGCAGTACTTC. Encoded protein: CASSYSKYQGSYEQYF.

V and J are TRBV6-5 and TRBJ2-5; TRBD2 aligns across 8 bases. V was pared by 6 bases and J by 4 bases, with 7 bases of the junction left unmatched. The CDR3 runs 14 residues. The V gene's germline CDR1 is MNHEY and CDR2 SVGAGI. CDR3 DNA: TGTGCCAGCAGCCGACAGGCGGGAGGAGAGACCCAGTACTTC. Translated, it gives CASSRQAGGETQYF.

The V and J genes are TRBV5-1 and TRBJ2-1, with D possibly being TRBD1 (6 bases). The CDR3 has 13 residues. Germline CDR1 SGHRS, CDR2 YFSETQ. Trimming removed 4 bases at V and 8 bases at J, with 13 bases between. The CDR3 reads CASSRAGADEQFF. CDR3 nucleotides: TGCGCCAGCAGCCGGGCAGGGGCGGATGAGCAGTTCTTC.

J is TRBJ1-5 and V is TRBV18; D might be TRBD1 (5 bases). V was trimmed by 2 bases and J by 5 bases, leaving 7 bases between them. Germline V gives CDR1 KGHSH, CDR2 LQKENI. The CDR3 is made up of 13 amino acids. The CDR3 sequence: CASSPEQDQPQHF. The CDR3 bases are TGTGCCAGCTCACCAGAACAGGATCAGCCCCAGCATTTT.

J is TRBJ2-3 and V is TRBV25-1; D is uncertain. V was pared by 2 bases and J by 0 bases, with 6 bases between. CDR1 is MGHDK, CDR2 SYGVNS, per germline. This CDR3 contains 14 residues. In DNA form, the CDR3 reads TGTGCCAGCAGTGAAACGAGGAGCACAGATACGCAGTATTTT. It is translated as CASSETRSTDTQYF.

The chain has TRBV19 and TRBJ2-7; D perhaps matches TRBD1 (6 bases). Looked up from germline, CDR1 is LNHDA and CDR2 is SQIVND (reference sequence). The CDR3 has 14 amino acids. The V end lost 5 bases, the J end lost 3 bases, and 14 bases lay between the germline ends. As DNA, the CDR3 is TGTGCCAGTAGTTGGGCAGGGGCCGGCTACGAGCAGTACTTC. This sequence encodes CASSWAGAGYEQYF.

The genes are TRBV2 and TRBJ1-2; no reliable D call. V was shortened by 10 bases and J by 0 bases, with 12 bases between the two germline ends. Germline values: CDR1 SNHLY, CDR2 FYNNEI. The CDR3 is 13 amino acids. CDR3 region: CAIPSYSNYGYTF. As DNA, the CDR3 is TGTGCCATCCCGTCGTATTCTAACTATGGCTACACCTTC.

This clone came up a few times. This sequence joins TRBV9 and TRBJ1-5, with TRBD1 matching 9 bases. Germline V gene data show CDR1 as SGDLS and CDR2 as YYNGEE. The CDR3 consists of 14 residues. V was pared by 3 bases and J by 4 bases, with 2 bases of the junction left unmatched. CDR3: CASSGGTGNQPQHF. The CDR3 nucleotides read TGTGCCAGCAGCGGCGGGACAGGGAATCAGCCCCAGCATTTT.

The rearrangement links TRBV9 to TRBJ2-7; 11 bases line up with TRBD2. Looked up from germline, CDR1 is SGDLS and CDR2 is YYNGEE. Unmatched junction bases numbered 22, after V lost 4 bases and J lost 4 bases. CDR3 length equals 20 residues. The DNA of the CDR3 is TGTGCCAGCAGCTCCCCGAGAGGGCGGCTTACTAGCGGGAGAATGTACGAGCAGTACTTC. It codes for CASSSPRGRLTSGRMYEQYF.

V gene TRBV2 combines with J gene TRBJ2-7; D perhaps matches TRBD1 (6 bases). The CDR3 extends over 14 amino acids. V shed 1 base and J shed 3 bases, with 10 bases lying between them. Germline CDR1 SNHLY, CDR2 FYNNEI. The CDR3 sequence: CASSEDREYYEQYF. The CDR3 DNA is TGTGCCAGCAGTGAAGACAGGGAATACTACGAGCAGTACTTC.

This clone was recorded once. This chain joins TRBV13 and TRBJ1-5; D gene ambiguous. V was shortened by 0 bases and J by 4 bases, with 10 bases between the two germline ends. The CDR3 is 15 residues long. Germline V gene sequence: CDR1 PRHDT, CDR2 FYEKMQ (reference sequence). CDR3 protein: CASSLGGRMNQPQHF. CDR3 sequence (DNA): TGTGCCAGCAGCTTAGGAGGCAGGATGAATCAGCCCCAGCATTTT.

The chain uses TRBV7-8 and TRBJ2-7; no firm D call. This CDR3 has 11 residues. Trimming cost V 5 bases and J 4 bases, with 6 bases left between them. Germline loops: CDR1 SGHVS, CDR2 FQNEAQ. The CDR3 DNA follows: TGTGCCAGCAGCCCTAATTACGAGCAGTACTTC. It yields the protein CASSPNYEQYF.

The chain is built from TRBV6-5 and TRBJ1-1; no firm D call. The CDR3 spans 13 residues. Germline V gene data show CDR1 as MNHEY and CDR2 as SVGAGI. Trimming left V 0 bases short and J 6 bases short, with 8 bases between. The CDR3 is CASSYSDTPEAFF. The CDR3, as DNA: TGTGCCAGCAGTTACTCCGACACCCCTGAAGCTTTCTTT.

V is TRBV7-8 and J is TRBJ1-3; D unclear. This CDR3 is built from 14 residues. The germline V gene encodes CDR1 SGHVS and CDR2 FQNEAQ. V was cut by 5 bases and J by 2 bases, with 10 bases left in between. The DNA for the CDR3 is TGTGCCAGCAGCAGAGGGCATACTGGAAACACCATATATTTT. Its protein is CASSRGHTGNTIYF.

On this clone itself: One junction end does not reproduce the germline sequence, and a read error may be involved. The DNA for the CDR3 is TGTGCTAGCAGCTTGGGAACGGCGGGAGGAGAGACCCAGTACTTC. Residues: CASSLGTAGGETQYF. The chain links TRBV7-7 to TRBJ2-5; 8 bases agree with TRBD2. This CDR3 contains 15 residues. In germline, CDR1 is SSHAT, CDR2 FNYEAQ (reference sequence).

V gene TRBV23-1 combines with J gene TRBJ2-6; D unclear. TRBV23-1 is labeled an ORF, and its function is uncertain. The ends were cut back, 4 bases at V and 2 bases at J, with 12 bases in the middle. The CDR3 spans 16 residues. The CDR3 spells CASSPPRRAGANVLTF. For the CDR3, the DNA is TGCGCCAGCAGTCCCCCCCGCCGAGCTGGGGCCAACGTCCTGACTTTC.

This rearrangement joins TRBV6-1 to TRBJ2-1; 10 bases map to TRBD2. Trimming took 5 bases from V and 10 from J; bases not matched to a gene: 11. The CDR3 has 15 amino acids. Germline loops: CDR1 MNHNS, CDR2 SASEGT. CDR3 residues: CASSFLSGRAREQFF. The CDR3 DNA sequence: TGTGCCAGCAGTTTTCTAAGCGGGAGGGCACGGGAGCAGTTCTTC.

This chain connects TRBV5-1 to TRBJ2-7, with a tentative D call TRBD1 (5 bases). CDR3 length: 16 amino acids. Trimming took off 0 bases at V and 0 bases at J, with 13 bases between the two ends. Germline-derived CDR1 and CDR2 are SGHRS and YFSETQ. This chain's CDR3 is CASSLASWGYSYEQYF. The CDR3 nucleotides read TGCGCCAGCAGCTTGGCTTCGTGGGGCTACTCCTACGAGCAGTACTTC.

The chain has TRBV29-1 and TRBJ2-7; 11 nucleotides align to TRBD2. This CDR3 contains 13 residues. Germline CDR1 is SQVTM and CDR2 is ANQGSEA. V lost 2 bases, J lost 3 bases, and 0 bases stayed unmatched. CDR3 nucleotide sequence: TGCAGCGTTGAACTAGCGGGAGGCTACGAGCAGTACTTC. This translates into CSVELAGGYEQYF.